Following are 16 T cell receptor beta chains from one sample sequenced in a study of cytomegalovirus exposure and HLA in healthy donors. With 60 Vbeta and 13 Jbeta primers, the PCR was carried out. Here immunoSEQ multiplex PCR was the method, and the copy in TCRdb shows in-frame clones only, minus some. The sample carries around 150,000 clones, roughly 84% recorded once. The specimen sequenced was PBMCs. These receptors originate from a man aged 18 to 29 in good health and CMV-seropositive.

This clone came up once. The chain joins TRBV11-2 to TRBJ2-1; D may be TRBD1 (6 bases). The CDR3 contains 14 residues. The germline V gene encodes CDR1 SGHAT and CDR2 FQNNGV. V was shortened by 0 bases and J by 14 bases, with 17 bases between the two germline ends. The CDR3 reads CASSLEGARREKFF. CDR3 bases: TGTGCCAGCAGCTTAGAGGGGGCGCGCAGGGAGAAGTTCTTC.

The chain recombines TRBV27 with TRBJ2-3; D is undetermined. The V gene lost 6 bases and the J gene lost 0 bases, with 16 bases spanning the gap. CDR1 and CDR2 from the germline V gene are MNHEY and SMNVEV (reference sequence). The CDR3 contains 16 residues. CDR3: CASSLMGRPSTDTQYF. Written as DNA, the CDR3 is TGTGCCAGCAGCCTTATGGGCAGGCCAAGCACAGATACGCAGTATTTT.

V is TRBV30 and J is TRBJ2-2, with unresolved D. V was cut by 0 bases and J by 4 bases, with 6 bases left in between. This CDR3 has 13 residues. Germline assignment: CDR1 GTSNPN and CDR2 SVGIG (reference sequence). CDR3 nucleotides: TGTGCCTGGAGTGTTCAGGTCACCGGGGAGCTGTTTTTT. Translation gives CAWSVQVTGELFF.

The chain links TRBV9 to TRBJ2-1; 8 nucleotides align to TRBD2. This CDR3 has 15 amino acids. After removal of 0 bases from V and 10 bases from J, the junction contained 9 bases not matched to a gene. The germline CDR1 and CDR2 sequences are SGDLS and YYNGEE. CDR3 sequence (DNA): TGTGCCAGCAGCGTAGGTGCGGGGGGCCCTAGGGAGCAGTTCTTC. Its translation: CASSVGAGGPREQFF.

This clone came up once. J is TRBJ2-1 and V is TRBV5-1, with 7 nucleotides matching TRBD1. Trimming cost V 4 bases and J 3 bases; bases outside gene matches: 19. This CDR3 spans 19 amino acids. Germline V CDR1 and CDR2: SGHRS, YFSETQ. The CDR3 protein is CASSPGTANVPSIYNEQFF. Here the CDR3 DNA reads TGCGCCAGCAGCCCGGGGACAGCCAACGTCCCCTCCATCTACAATGAGCAGTTCTTC. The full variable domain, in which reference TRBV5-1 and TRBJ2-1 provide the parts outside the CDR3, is KAGVTQTPRYLIKTRGQQVTLSCSPISGHRSVSWYQQTPGQGLQFLFEYFSETQRNKGNFPGRFSGRQFSNSRSEMNVSTLELGDSALYLCASSPGTANVPSIYNEQFFGPGTRLTVL.

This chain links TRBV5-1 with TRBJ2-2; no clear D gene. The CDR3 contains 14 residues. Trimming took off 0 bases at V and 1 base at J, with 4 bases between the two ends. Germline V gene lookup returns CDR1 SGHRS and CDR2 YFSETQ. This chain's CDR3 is CASSLDRNTGELFF. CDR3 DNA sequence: TGCGCCAGCAGCTTGGACAGGAACACCGGGGAGCTGTTTTTT.

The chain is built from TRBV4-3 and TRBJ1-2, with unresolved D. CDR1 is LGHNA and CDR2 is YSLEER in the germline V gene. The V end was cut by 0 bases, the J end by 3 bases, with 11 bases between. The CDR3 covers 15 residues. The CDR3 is CASSQEAQTYYGYTF. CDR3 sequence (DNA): TGCGCCAGCAGCCAAGAAGCACAGACGTACTATGGCTACACCTTC.

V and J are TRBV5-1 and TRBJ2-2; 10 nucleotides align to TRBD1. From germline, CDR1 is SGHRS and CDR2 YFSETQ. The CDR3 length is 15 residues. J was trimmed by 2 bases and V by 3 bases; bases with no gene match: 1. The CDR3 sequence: CASSWDRGNTGELFF. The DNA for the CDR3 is TGCGCCAGCAGCTGGGACAGGGGAAACACCGGGGAGCTGTTTTTT.

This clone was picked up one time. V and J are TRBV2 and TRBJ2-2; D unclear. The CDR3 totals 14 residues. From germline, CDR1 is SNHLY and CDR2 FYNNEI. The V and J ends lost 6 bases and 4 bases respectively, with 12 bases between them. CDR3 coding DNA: TGTGCCAGCAGAAATCTCCGAGGCACCGGGGAGCTGTTTTTT. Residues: CASRNLRGTGELFF. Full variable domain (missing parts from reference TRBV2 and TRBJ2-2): EPEVTQTPSHQVTQMGQEVILRCVPISNHLYFYWYRQILGQKVEFLVSFYNNEISEKSEIFDDQFSVERPDGSNFTLKIRSTKLEDSAMYFCASRNLRGTGELFFGEGSRLTVL.

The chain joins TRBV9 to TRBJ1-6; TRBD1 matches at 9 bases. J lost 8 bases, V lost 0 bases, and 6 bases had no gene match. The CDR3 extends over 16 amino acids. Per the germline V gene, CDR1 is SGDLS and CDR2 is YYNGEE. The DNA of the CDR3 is TGTGCCAGCAGCGTAGAGATTGGACAGGGGTATTCACCCCTCCACTTT. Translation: CASSVEIGQGYSPLHF.

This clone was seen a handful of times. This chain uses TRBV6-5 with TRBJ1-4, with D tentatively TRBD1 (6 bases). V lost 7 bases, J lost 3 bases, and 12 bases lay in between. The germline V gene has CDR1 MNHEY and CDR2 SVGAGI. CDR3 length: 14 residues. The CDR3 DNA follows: TGTGCCAGCAAACAGGGTTGGGCTAATGAAAAACTGTTTTTT. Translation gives CASKQGWANEKLFF.

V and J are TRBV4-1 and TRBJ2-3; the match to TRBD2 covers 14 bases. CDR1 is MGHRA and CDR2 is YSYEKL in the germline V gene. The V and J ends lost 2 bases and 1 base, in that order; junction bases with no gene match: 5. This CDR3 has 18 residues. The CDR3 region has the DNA TGCGCCAGCAGCCAATCGGGACTAGCGGGGGCCGGCACAGATACGCAGTATTTT. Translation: CASSQSGLAGAGTDTQYF.

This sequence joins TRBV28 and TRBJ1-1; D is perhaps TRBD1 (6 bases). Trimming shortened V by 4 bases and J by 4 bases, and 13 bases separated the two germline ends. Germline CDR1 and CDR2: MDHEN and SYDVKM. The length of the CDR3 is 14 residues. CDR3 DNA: TGTGCCAGCAGTTCTGGCAGGGGAGCCACTGAAGCTTTCTTT. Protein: CASSSGRGATEAFF.

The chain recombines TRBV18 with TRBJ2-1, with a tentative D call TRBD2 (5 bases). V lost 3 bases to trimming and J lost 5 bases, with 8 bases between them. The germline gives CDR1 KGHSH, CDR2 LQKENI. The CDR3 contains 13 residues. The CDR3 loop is CASSPFGDNEQFF. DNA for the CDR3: TGTGCCAGCTCACCGTTCGGGGACAATGAGCAGTTCTTC.

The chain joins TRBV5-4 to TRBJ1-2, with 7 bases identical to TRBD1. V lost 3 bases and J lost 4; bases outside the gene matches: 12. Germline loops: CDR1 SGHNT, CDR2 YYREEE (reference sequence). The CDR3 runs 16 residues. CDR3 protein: CASSSPTGVDGYGYTF. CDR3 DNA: TGTGCCAGCAGCTCACCTACAGGGGTCGATGGCTATGGCTACACCTTC.

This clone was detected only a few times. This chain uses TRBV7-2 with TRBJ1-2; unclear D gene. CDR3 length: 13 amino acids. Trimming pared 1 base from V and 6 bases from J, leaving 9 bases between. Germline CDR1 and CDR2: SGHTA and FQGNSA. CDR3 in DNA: TGTGCCAGCAGCTTAGGTACGAGGAATGGCTACACCTTC. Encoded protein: CASSLGTRNGYTF.